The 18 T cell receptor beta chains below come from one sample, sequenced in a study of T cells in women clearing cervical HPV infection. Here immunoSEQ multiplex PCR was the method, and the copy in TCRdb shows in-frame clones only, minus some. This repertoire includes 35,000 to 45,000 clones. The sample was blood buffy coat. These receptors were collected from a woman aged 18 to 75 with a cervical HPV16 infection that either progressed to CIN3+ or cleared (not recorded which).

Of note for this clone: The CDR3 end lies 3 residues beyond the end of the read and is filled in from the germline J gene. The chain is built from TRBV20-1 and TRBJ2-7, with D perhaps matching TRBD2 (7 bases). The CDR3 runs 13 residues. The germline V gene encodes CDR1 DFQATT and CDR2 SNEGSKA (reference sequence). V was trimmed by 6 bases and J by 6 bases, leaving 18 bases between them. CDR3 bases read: TGCAGTGCCCGGGGGGACTCCAGGGGCGAG. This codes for CSARGDSRGE. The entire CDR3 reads CSARGDSRGEQYF.

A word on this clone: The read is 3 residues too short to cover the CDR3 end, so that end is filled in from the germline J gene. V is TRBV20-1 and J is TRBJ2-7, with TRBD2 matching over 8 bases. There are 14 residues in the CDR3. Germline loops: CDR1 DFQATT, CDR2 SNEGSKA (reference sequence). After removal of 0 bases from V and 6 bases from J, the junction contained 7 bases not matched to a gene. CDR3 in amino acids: CSARDSGTSAEQYF. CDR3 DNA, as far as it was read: TGCAGTGCTAGAGATTCGGGGACTAGTGCCGAG.

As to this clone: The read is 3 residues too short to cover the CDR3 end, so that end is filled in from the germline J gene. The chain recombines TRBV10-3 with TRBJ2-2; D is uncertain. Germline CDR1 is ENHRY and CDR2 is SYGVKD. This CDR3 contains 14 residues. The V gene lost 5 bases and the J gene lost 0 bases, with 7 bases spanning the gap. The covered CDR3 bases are TGTGCCATCAGTCCCTCTCCGAACACCGGGGAG. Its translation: CAISPSPNTGE. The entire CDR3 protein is CAISPSPNTGELFF.

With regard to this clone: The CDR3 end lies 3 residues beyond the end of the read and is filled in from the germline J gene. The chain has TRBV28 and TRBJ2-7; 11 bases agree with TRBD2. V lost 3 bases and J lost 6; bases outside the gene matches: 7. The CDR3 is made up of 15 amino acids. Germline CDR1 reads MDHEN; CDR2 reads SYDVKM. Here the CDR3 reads CASSFGLAGGVEQYF. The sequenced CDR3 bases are TGTGCCAGCAGTTTTGGGTTAGCGGGAGGGGTCGAG. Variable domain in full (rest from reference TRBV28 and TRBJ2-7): DVKVTQSSRYLVKRTGEKVFLECVQDMDHENMFWYRQDPGLGLRLIYFSYDVKMKEKGDIPEGYSVSREKKERFSLILESASTNQTSMYLCASSFGLAGGVEQYFGPGTRLTVT.

The CDR3 region is CSARGGAGDTSTDTQYF. The sequenced CDR3 bases are TGCAGTGCTAGGGGGGGAGCGGGAGACACAAGCACAGATACG. J is TRBJ2-3 and V is TRBV20-1; 8 nucleotides line up with TRBD2. The read ends 3 residues early relative to the CDR3; the germline J gene fills the gap. Germline lookup yields CDR1 DFQATT and CDR2 SNEGSKA (reference sequence). The CDR3 has 17 residues. With V trimmed by 3 bases and J by 0 bases, 11 bases remained unmatched.

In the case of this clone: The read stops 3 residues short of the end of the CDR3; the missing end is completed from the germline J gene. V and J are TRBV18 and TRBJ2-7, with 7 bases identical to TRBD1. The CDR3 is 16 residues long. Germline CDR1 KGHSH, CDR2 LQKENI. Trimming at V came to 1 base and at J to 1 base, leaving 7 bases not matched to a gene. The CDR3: CASSPRFTGESYEQYF. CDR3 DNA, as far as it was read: TGTGCCAGCTCACCACGTTTCACAGGGGAGTCCTACGAG.

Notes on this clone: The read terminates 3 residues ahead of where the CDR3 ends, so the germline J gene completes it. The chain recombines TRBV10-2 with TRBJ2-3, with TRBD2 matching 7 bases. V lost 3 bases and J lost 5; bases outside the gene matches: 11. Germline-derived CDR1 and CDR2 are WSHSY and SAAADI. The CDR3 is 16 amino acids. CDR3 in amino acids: CASSDPGGPSIDTQYF. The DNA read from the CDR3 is TGCGCCAGCAGTGATCCGGGGGGACCGAGTATAGATACG.

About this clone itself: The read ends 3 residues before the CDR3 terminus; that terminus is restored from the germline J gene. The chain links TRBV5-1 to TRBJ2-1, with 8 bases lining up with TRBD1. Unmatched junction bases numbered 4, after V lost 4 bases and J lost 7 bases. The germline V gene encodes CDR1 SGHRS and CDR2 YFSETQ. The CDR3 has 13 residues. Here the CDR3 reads CASSRGDRNEQFF. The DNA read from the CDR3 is TGCGCCAGCAGCCGCGGGGACAGGAATGAG.

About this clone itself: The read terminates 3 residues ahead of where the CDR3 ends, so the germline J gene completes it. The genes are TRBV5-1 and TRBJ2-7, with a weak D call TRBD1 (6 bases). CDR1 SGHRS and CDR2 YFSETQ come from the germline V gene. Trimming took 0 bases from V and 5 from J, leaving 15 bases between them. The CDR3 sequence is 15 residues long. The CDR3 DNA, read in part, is TGCGCCAGCAGCTTGGGGTTACAGGGTGGCCACGAG. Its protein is CASSLGLQGGHE. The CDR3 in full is CASSLGLQGGHEQYF.

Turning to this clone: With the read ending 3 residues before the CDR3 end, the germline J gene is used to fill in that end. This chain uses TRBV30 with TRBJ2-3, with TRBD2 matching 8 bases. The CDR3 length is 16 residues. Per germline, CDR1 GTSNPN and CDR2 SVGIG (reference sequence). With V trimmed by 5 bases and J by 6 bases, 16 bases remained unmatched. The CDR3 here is CAWGAPAVAGRDTQYF. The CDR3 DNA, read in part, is TGTGCCTGGGGAGCCCCCGCGGTAGCGGGGAGGGATACG.

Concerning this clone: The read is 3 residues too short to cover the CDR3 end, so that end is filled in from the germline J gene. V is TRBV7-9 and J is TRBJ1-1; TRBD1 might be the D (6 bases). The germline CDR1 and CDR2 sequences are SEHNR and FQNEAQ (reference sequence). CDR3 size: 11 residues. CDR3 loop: CASSFTGEAFF. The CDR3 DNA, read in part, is TGTGCCAGCAGCTTTACAGGGGAA.

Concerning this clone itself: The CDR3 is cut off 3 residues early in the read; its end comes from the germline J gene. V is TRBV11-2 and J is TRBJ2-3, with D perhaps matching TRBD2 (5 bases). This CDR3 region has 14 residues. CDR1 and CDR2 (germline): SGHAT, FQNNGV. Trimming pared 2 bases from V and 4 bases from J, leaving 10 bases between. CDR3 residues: CASSLSGDPDTQYF. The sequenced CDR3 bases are TGTGCCAGCAGCTTATCCGGGGATCCAGATACG.

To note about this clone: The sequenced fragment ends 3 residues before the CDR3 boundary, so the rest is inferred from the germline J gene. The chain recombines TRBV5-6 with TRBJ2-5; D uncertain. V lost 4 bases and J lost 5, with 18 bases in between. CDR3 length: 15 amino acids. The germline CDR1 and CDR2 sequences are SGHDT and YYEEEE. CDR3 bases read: TGTGCCAGCAGCCAAACATTAATGAAAGAGGAGACC. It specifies CASSQTLMKEET. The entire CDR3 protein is CASSQTLMKEETQYF. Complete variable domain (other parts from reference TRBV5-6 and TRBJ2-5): DAGVTQSPTHLIKTRGQQVTLRCSPKSGHDTVSWYQQALGQGPQFIFQYYEEEERQRGNFPDRFSGHQFPNYSSELNVNALLLGDSALYLCASSQTLMKEETQYFGPGTRLLVL.

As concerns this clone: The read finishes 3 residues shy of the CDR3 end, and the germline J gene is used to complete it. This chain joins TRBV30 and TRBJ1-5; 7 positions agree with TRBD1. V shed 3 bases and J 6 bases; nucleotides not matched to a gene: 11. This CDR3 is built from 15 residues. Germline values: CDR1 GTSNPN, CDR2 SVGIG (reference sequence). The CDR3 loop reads CAWSIDRELSQPQHF. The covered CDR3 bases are TGTGCCTGGAGCATCGACAGGGAGCTAAGTCAGCCC.

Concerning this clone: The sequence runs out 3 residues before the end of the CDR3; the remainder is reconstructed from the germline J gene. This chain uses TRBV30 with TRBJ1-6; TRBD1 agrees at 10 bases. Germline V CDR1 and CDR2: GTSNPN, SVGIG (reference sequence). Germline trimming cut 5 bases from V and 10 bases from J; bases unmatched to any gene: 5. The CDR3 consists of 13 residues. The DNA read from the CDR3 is TGTGCCTGGGGGGGACAGGGGTTCTCACCC. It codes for CAWGGQGFSP. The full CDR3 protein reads CAWGGQGFSPLHF.

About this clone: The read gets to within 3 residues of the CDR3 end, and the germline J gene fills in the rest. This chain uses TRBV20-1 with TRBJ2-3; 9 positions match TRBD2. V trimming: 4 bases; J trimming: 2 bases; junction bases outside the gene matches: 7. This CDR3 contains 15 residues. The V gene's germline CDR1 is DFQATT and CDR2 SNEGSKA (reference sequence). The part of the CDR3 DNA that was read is TGCAGTGCTACTACCGGGACTAGCTTCACAGATACG. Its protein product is CSATTGTSFTDT. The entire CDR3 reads CSATTGTSFTDTQYF.

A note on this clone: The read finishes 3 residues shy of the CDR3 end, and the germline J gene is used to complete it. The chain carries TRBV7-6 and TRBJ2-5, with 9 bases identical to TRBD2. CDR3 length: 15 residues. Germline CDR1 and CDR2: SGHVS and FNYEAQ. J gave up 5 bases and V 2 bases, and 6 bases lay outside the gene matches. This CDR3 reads CASSLLAGGPETQYF. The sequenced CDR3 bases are TGTGCCAGCAGCTTACTGGCGGGGGGGCCGGAGACC.

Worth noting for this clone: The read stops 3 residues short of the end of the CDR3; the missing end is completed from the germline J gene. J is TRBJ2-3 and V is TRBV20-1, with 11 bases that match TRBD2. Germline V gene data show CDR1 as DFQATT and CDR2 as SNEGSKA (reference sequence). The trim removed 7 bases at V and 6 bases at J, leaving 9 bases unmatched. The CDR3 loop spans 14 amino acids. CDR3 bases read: TGCAGTGTGGATACTAGCGGGGGAATGGATACG. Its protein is CSVDTSGGMDT. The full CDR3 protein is CSVDTSGGMDTQYF.